What follows are 5 T cell receptor beta chains derived from one specimen sequenced in a study of T-cell reconstitution after alpha-beta-depleted transplantation in children (dated by TCRdb to 2015 to 2016). The library was prepared using PCR. The sequencer listed for this sample is Illumina HiSeq 2500. TCR library preparation used molecular barcoding, with unique molecular identifiers applied to normalize quantification of the TCRbeta repertoire. The public reads were quality trimmed at Q25 with fastp and then assembled into clones with MiXCR by TCRdb, keeping productive beta chains. Each CDR3 protein appears once, grouped with its most common genes and DNA. Here the sample has about 640,000 distinct CDR3 sequences; 16% occur a single time. The ten largest clones represent 1.1% of the sample. The sample was PBMCs from the stem cell graft donor, taken from the stem cell graft. All receptors derive from a human donor who donated a stem cell graft to a child with acute myeloid leukemia.

This clonotype was observed at least ten times. The chain combines TRBV20-1 with TRBJ1-6, with D uncertain. The V gene lost 7 bases and the J gene lost 7 bases, with 20 bases spanning the gap. The germline V gene has CDR1 DFQATT and CDR2 SNEGSKA (reference sequence). The CDR3 covers 15 residues. The CDR3 sequence is CSVLRRAGVNSPLHF. The CDR3 DNA follows: TGCAGTGTCCTCAGGCGGGCTGGGGTCAATTCACCCCTCCACTTT.

This clonotype was seen repeatedly, ten times or more. For the CDR3, the DNA is TGTGCCACCAGTGATTGGACGGAGACCACAGATACGCAGTATTTT. It encodes CATSDWTETTDTQYF. The chain carries TRBV24-1 and TRBJ2-3; D not resolved. CDR3 size: 15 residues. In germline, CDR1 is KGHDR, CDR2 SFDVKD. Trimming stripped 2 bases from V and 2 bases from J, with 10 bases between.

This clonotype was seen at least ten times. V is TRBV12-3 or TRBV12-4 and J is TRBJ2-1; D ambiguous. The CDR3 is 15 amino acids. V lost 3 bases to trimming and J lost 4 bases, with 13 bases between them. CDR3 bases: TGTGCCAGCAGTTTTGGTCCGGGCGAGTACAATGAGCAGTTCTTC. The encoded protein is CASSFGPGEYNEQFF.

This clonotype appeared a few times. The V gene is TRBV24-1, the J gene TRBJ1-5; D call uncertain. V lost 5 bases and J 2 bases, leaving 18 bases between the germline ends. In germline, CDR1 is KGHDR, CDR2 SFDVKD. The CDR3 contains 17 residues. CDR3 loop: CATSAGKREAGNQPQHF. CDR3 nucleotide sequence: TGTGCCACCAGTGCCGGAAAGAGGGAGGCGGGCAATCAGCCCCAGCATTTT.

The J gene is TRBJ2-7, the V gene TRBV7-9; possibly TRBD2 for D (5 bases). There are 14 residues in the CDR3. Germline V gives CDR1 SEHNR, CDR2 FQNEAQ (reference sequence). V was trimmed by 7 bases and J by 0 bases, leaving 13 bases between them. The DNA for the CDR3 is TGTGCCAGCACCCGAGGAGGCGGCTCCTACGAGCAGTACTTC. This encodes CASTRGGGSYEQYF.